This T cell receptor beta chain is drawn from a study of CD8+ T cells in alopecia areata. Looked up from germline, CDR1 is SNHLY and CDR2 is FYNNEI. The CDR3 is 16 residues long. The junction had 9 bases not matched to a gene; V was cut back by 6 bases and J by 2 bases. Study findings and constraints: More clonal than normal scalp was lesional scalp, particularly alopecia totalis/universalis. Scalp and blood samples kept many expanded lesional clones throughout tofacitinib. Tofacitinib yielded significantly lower scalp clonality and fewer expanded CD8+ clones among the top 100. Given one nonresponder, whether baseline CD8+ expansion relates to response remains uncertain.

As to treatment: oral pan-JAK inhibitor, 5-10 mg twice daily. Extracted RNA was reverse transcribed into cDNA, the sequencing template. Libraries were prepared by immunoSEQ multiplex PCR; TCRdb keeps only in-frame clonotypes and omits some of them. The sample includes approximately 100,000 clones, about 60% of them seen just once. This clone was recorded a few times. The antigen remains undetermined. The material sequenced was CD8+ T cells sorted from blood, taken between weeks 55 and 65, from a patient treated with tofacitinib. This clonotype was obtained from a human donor with alopecia areata. V gene TRBV2 combines with J gene TRBJ2-3; 9 bases line up with TRBD1. DNA for the CDR3: TGTGCCAGCAGCGTCGACAGGGGGATATACACAGATACGCAGTATTTT. Residues: CASSVDRGIYTDTQYF.